The clone carrying this T cell receptor (beta chain) was recorded a few times. Its specificity is not known. These data originate in a study of T cells in Graves' hyperthyroidism and ophthalmopathy. Findings of the study overall: From stable hyperthyroidism, ophthalmopathy was set apart by a 13 V-J model.

Diagnostic decisions used clinical symptoms, serum thyroxine and TRAb, thyroid ultrasound and orbital computed tomography. Out of 8.5 to 10 ml of fresh peripheral blood came the PBMCs. CDR3 length equals 14 residues. Looked up from germline, CDR1 is LGHDT and CDR2 is YNNKEL (reference sequence). V gave up 4 bases and J gave up 5 bases; unmatched junction bases: 5. RNA transcripts provided the source from which TCR beta CDR3 regions were amplified. TCR CDR3 underwent first-round RT-PCR with the HTBI primer set. TCRdb recomputed calls from the multiplex PCR reads with MiXCR, one row per CDR3 protein. The table lists roughly 500,000 distinct CDR3 sequences, about 20% of them singletons.

Sequencing was carried out using blood. V usage is TRBV3-1 and J usage is TRBJ2-5, with TRBD2 identical over 9 bases. This TCR derives from a woman aged 70-85 years with Graves' ophthalmopathy. In DNA form, the CDR3 reads TGTGCCAGCAGCCGGCTAGCGGGAAGGGAGACCCAGTACTTC. This translates into CASSRLAGRETQYF.